This TCR beta chain came from a study of shared clonotypes between healthy human individuals. This clone was counted a single time. The CDR3 spans 14 residues. The ends were cut back, 1 base at V and 3 bases at J, with 10 bases in the middle. Germline V gene lookup returns CDR1 SGHNT and CDR2 YYREEE (reference sequence). Assay: immunoSEQ multiplex PCR; the TCRdb copy retains only in-frame clones and omits some. The table lists 2 million to 2.5 million clones, almost 96% of them singletons. The specimen sequenced was naive CD4+ T cells sorted from blood. Specified subset: CD45RA+ positively selected. The chain is built from TRBV5-4 and TRBJ1-1; the D gene is possibly TRBD1 (5 bases). The receptor comes from a man younger than 35 in good health. The CDR3 protein is CASSLSRGDTEAFF. The CDR3 DNA reads as TGTGCCAGCAGCTTGTCTAGGGGTGACACTGAAGCTTTCTTT.